This entry concerns a single T cell receptor (beta chain). Measured with immunoSEQ multiplex PCR; TCRdb has only the in-frame clones, and not every one. Among tens of thousands of clones, about 94% were seen once, and the ten largest hold under 0.4%. These data originate in a study of technical replicates of blood from four donors. Germline V gene data show CDR1 as LNHDA and CDR2 as SQIVND (reference sequence). The CDR3 spans 15 residues. The V end was cut by 4 bases, the J end by 0 bases, with 12 bases between. J is TRBJ1-2 and V is TRBV19; D is unresolved. The sample was T cells isolated from PBMCs. The clonotype comes from a human donor in good health. The chain's CDR3 is CASSKIIEANYGYTF. The CDR3 region has the DNA TGTGCCAGTAGTAAAATTATAGAAGCTAACTATGGCTACACCTTC. Together with reference TRBV19 and TRBJ1-2, the CDR3 gives the full variable domain: DGGITQSPKYLFRKEGQNVTLSCEQNLNHDAMYWYRQDPGQGLRLIYYSQIVNDFQKGDIAEGYSVSREKKESFPLTVTSAQKNPTAFYLCASSKIIEANYGYTFGSGTRLTVV.